This TCR beta chain was documented in a study of cytotoxic CD8 clonotypes in ibrutinib-treated CLL (dated by TCRdb to the early 2020s). Study-wide context: The cohort included more than 14 treatment-naive and some 10 relapsed/refractory patients; approximately 17 were IGHV unmutated. Partial responses were observed in about 25 patients and complete responses in 2; after a median follow-up of 68 months, remission was maintained in around 14 patients and progression was observed in about twelve. Samples at response were collected after a median of roughly twelve months of treatment, with a range of about 6 to 40 months. Samples averaged roughly 260,000 productive templates and 80,000 to 100,000 productive rearrangements. Longitudinal samples were obtainable from about 30% of the roughly 90 participants in the trial. Cryopreserved peripheral blood mononuclear cells were obtained before treatment, at response, and at either sustained remission or disease progression. All remission and progressive disease samples were collected while patients were still receiving ibrutinib.

The full study reports these points: Public clonotypes were rare and either shrank or stayed stable during treatment, and the rise in clonality at ibrutinib response reflected expansion of private clonotypes. Lymph node repertoires were not examined, and the timing of sampling was not matched between patients in sustained remission and those whose disease progressed. At ibrutinib response clonality went up, during sustained remission it held steady, and at progression it dropped back toward baseline. At baseline, clonality was higher than in age-matched healthy donors and showed a strong correlation with circulating CD8+ T-cell counts.

Remarks on this clone: Its antigen target is currently unknown. No base-level quality is on record; no much larger clone is a single base apart.

The sample's time point label, in plain terms: around 25 months on ibrutinib. Roughly 2 micrograms of genomic DNA were extracted from cryopreserved PBMCs for TCR beta library preparation. Longitudinal blood samples from CLL patients on ibrutinib monotherapy underwent high-throughput TCR beta sequencing. The patients were enrolled in a single-center, open-label phase 2 trial of ibrutinib monotherapy. Each clonotype received, on average, approximately 9.9x coverage in deep resolution sequencing performed on a MiSeq, where the target depth lay between 1 in 1 million and 1 in 200,000 T cells. TCR beta libraries were generated with the immunoSEQ hsTCRB Kit. The published analysis was carried out like this. The data were analyzed with ImmunoSEQ Analyzer and ImmunoSEQ Data Assistant, and V, D and J gene assignments followed IMGT definitions. Clonality, which ranges from 0 to 1, was calculated as one minus the normalized Shannon entropy of productive rearrangement frequencies. Only overrepresented clonotypes making up at least 0.05% of each patient's repertoire were included in the public clonotype analysis. About a dozen age-matched healthy donor repertoires from immuneACCESS served as clonality controls. TCRdb took over this immuneACCESS table, retaining in-frame rearrangements with V and J assigned. Such tables are incomplete; in checked studies, under half of the missing clones stem from an unresolved V gene, and the remainder is unexplained. The D gene and trimming were derived from the DNA, and the V and J assignments and clone size from that table. For this sample there are about 130,000 clones; around 84% appear just once. Of the sample, about 3.5% falls within the top ten clones.

From the germline V gene, CDR1 is SQVTM and CDR2 is ANQGSEA. The V end loses 4 bases and the J end loses 9 bases, and a stretch of 8 bases separates them. Taken from cysteine to phenylalanine, the CDR3 has 10 residues. CDR3 DNA only is kept here, 30 bases in frame from base 1. The TCR originated in a human donor with chronic lymphocytic leukemia. The chain uses TRBV29-1 and TRBJ2-3; the D gene is possibly TRBD2, with 7 bases matching. Here the sequenced sample was PBMCs, taken after 24 months of ibrutinib treatment. The CDR3 protein: CSVGGGTQYF. The sequence in DNA is TGCAGCGTTGGCGGGGGCACGCAGTATTTT.